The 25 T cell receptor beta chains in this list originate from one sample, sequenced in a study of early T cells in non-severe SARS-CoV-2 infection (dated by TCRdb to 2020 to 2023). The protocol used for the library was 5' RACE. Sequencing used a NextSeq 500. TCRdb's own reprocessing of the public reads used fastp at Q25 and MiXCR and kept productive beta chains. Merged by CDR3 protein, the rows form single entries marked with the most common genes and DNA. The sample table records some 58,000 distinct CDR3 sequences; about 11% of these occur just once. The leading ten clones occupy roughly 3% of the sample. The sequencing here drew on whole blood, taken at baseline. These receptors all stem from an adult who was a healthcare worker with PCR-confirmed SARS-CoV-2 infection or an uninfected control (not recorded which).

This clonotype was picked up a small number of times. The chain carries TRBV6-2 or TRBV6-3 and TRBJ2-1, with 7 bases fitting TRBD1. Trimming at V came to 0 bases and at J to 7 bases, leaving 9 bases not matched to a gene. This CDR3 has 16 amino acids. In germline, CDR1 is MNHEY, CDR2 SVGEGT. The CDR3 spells CASSYSPGGPPNEQFF. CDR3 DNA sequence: TGTGCCAGCAGTTACTCGCCAGGGGGACCCCCAAATGAGCAGTTCTTC.

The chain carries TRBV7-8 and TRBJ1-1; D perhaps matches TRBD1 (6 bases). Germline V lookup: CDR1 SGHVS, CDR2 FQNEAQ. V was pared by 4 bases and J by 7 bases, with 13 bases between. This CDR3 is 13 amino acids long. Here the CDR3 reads CASSSRTTGEAFF. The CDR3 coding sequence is TGTGCCAGCAGCTCTAGGACGACAGGTGAAGCTTTCTTT. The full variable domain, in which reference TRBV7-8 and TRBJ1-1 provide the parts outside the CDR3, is GAGVSQSPRYKVAKRGQDVALRCDPISGHVSLFWYQQALGQGPEFLTYFQNEAQLDKSGLPSDRFFAERPEGSVSTLKIQRTQQEDSAVYLCASSSRTTGEAFFGQGTRLTVV.

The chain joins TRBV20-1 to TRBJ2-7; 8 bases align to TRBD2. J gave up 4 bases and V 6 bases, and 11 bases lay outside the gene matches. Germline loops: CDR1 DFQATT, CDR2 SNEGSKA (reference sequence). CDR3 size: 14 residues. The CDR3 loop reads CSAVKRGTNYEQYF. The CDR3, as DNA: TGCAGTGCCGTCAAGCGGGGGACTAATTACGAGCAGTACTTC.

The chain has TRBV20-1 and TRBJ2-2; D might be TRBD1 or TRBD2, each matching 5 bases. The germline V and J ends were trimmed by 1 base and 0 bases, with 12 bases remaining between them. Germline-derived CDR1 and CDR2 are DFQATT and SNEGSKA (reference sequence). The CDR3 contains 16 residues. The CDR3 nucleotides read TGCAGTGCTAGAGCCCCGGGACGGCCGAACACCGGGGAGCTGTTTTTT. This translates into CSARAPGRPNTGELFF.

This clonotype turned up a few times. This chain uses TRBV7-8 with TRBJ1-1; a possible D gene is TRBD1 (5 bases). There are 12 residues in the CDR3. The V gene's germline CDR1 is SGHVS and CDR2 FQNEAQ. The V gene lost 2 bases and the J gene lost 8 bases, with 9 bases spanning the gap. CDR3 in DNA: TGTGCCAGCAGCTTATGGGGGGAGGAAGCTTTCTTT. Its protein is CASSLWGEEAFF.

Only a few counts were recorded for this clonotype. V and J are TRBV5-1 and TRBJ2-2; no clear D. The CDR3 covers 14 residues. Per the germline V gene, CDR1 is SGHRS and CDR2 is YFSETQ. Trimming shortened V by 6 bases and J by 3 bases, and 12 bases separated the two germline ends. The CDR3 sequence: CASTRAEYTGELFF. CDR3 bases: TGCGCCAGCACTCGGGCGGAGTACACCGGGGAGCTGTTTTTT.

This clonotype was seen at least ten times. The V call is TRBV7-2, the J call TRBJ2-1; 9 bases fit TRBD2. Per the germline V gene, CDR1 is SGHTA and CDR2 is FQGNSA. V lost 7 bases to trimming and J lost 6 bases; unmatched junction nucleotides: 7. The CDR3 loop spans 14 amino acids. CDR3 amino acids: CASIQRGVGNEQFF. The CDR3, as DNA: TGTGCCAGCATTCAGCGGGGGGTCGGCAATGAGCAGTTCTTC.

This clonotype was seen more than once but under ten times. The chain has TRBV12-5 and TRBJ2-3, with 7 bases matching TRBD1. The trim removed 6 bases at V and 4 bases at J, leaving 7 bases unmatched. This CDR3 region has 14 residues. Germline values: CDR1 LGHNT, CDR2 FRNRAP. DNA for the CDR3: TGTGCTAGTGGCCCTTTGCAGGGGGCAGATACGCAGTATTTT. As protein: CASGPLQGADTQYF. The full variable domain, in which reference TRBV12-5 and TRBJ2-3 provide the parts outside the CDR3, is DARVTQTPRHKVTEMGQEVTMRCQPILGHNTVFWYRQTMMQGLELLAYFRNRAPLDDSGMPKDRFSAEMPDATLATLKIQPSEPRDSAVYFCASGPLQGADTQYFGPGTRLTVL.

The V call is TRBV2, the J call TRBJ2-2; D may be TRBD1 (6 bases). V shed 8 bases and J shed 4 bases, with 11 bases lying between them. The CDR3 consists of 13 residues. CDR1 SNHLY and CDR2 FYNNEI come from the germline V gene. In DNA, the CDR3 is TGTGCCAGCGGACAGCTACTCACCGGGGAGCTGTTTTTT. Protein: CASGQLLTGELFF.

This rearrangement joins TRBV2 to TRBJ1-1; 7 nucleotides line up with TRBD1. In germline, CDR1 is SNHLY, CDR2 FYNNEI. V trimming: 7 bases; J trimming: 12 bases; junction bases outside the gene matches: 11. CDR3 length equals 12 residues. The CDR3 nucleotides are TGTGCCAGCACCCAGGCAGGGGGACCCTCTTTCTTT. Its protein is CASTQAGGPSFF.

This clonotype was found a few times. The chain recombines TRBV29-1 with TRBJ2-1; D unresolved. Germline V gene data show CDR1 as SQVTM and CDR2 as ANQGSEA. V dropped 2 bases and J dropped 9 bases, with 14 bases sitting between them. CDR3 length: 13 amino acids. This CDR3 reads CSVEMNSVSEQFF. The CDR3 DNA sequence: TGCAGCGTTGAAATGAATTCGGTCAGTGAGCAGTTCTTC.

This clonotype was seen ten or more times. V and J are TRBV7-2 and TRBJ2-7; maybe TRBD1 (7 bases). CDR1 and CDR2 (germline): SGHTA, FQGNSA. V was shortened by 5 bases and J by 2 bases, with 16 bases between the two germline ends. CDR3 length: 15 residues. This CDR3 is CASSVGGTDTYEQYF. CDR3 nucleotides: TGTGCCAGCAGCGTTGGGGGGACAGACACCTACGAGCAGTACTTC. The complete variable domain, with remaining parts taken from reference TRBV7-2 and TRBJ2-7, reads GAGVSQSPSNKVTEKGKDVELRCDPISGHTALYWYRQSLGQGLEFLIYFQGNSAPDKSGLPSDRFSAERTGGSVSTLTIQRTQQEDSAVYLCASSVGGTDTYEQYFGPGTRLTVT.

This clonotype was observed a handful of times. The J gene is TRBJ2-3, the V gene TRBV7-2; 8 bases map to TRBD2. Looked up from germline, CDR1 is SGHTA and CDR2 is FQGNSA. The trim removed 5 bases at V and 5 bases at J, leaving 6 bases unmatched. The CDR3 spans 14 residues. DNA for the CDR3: TGTGCCAGCAGCACGGGACTAGTGGGAGATACGCAGTATTTT. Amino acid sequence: CASSTGLVGDTQYF.

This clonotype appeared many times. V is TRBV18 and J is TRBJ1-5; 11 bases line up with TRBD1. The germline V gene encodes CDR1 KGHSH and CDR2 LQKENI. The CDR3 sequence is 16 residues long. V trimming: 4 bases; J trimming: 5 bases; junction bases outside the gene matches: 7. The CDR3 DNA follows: TGTGCCAGCTCACTGGTGCGGACAGGGGGCGATCAGCCCCAGCATTTT. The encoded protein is CASSLVRTGGDQPQHF.

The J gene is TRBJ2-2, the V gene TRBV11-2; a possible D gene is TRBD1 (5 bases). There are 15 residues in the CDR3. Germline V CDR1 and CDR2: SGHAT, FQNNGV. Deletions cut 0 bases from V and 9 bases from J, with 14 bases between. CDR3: CASSLDPGQLRELFF. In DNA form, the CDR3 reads TGTGCCAGCAGCTTAGATCCAGGACAACTGCGGGAGCTGTTTTTT.

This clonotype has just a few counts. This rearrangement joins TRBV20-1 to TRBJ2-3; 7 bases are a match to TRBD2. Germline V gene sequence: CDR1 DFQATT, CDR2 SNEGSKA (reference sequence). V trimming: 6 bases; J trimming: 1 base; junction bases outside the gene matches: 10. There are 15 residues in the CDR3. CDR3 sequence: CSAPGGGEGTDTQYF. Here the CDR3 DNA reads TGCAGTGCCCCAGGTGGGGGGGAGGGCACAGATACGCAGTATTTT.

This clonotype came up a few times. CDR3 bases: TGTGCCAGCAGCCAAGGGACAGGGATGGAGGTC. Residues: CASSQGTGMEV. The chain has TRBV3-1 and TRBJ2-7; 8 bases fit TRBD1. Germline V gene data show CDR1 as LGHDT and CDR2 as YNNKEL (reference sequence). The CDR3 loop spans 11 amino acids.

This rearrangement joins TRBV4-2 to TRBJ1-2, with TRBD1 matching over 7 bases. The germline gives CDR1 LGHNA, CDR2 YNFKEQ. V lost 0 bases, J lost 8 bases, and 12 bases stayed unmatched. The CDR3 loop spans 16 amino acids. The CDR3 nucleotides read TGTGCCAGCAGCCAAGATCAAACAGGGGATCGTAGAGGCTACACCTTC. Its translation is CASSQDQTGDRRGYTF.

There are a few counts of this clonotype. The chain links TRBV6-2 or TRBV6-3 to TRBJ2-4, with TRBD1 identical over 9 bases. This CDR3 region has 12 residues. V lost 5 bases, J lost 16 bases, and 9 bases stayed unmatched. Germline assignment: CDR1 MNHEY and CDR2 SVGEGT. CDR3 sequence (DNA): TGTGCCAGCAGTACCCGGACAGGGGAAAGTTACTTC. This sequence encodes CASSTRTGESYF.

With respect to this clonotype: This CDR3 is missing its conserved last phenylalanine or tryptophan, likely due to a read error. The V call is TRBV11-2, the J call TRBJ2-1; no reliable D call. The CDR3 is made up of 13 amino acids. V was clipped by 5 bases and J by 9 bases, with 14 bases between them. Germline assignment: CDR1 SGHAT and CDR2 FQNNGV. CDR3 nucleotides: TGTGCCAGCAGCCCGGCTGGCGGTTCTGAGCAGTTCCTC. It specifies CASSPAGGSEQFL.

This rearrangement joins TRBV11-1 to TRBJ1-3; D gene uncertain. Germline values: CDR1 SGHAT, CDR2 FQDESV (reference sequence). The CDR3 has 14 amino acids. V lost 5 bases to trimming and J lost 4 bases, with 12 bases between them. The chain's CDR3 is CASSILGGGNTIYF. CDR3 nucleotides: TGTGCCAGCAGCATCCTGGGAGGCGGAAACACCATATATTTT.

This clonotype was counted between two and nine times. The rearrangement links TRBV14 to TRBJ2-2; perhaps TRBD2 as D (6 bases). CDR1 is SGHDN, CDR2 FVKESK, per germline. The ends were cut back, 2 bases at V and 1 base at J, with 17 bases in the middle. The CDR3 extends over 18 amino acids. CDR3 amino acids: CASSQLYSRRENTGELFF. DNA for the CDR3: TGTGCCAGCAGCCAACTCTATAGTAGGCGGGAGAACACCGGGGAGCTGTTTTTT.

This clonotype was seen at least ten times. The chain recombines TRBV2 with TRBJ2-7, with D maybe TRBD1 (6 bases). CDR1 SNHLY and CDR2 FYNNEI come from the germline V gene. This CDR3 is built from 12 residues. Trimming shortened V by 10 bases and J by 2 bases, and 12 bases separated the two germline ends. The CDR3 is CAIPQGPYEQYF. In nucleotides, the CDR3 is TGTGCCATCCCACAGGGACCCTACGAGCAGTACTTC. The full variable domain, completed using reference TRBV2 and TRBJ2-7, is EPEVTQTPSHQVTQMGQEVILRCVPISNHLYFYWYRQILGQKVEFLVSFYNNEISEKSEIFDDQFSVERPDGSNFTLKIRSTKLEDSAMYFCAIPQGPYEQYFGPGTRLTVT.

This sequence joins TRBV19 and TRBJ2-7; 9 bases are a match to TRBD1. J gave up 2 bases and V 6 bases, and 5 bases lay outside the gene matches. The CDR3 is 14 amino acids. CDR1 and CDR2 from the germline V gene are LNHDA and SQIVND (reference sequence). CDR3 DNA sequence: TGTGCCAGTAGCTGGGACAGGGCCGCCTACGAGCAGTACTTC. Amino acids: CASSWDRAAYEQYF. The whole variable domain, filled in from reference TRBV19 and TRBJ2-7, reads DGGITQSPKYLFRKEGQNVTLSCEQNLNHDAMYWYRQDPGQGLRLIYYSQIVNDFQKGDIAEGYSVSREKKESFPLTVTSAQKNPTAFYLCASSWDRAAYEQYFGPGTRLTVT.

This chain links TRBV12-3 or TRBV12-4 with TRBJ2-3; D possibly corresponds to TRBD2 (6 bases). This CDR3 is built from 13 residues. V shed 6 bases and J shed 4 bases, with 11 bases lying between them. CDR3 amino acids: CASRELAADTQYF. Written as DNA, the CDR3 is TGTGCCAGCAGGGAACTAGCCGCAGATACGCAGTATTTT.